This TCR beta chain was sequenced for a study of tumor and adjacent non-tumor tissue in lung cancer. Study conclusions and caveats: Top 100 clones took a larger repertoire share in normal lung. Significantly higher TCR diversity was found in tumor than normal lung.

This sample's RNA came from whole unsorted tissue. The normal lung tissue was taken more than 3 cm from the tumor edge. Turning to this clonotype: Antigen specificity is unknown.

Germline V lookup: CDR1 SGHAT, CDR2 FQNNGV. The V end lost 1 base, the J end lost 5 bases, and 9 bases lay between the germline ends. The CDR3 loop spans 14 amino acids. A modified ARM-PCR protocol with three rounds of nested PCR amplified TCRbeta. TCRdb re-derived calls from the multiplex PCR reads in MiXCR, one entry per CDR3 protein. Here the sample spans over 80,000 distinct CDR3 sequences, around three quarters being singletons. Sequenced material: distant non-tumor lung tissue. The genes are TRBV11-2 and TRBJ2-1; possibly TRBD1 for D (5 bases). The clonotype was recovered from a man in his 60s with small cell lung cancer. CDR3 sequence (DNA): TGTGCCAGCAGCTTAGTTGAACAGGACAATGAGCAGTTCTTC. Protein sequence: CASSLVEQDNEQFF.